This T cell receptor beta chain was sequenced during a study of cytomegalovirus exposure and HLA in healthy donors. Study details: Early release data held approximately 81 million unique TCRs from HLA-typed donors. The study's findings and limits: It was reported that TCR beta sequences correctly inferred the HLA-A and HLA-B alleles for most subjects.

Both 60 Vbeta primers and 13 Jbeta primers went into the PCR. Using immunoSEQ multiplex PCR, the repertoire was profiled, and TCRdb retains in-frame clones only, with some absent. The sample has 85,000 to 100,000 clones, 64% seen once. On this clone itself: Antigen unknown. One junction end disagrees with the germline gene, perhaps due to a read error.

The CDR3 consists of 15 residues. CDR1 is SGHAT, CDR2 FQNNGV, per germline. There were likely unrecorded immune exposures, though donors were nominally healthy when sampled. The chain recombines TRBV11-2 with TRBJ2-1, with D possibly matching TRBD2 (5 bases). The sequence was obtained from a man in his sixties in good health and CMV-seronegative. Sequenced: PBMCs. DNA for the CDR3: TGTGCCAGCGGCTTCAACGGAGGTACAAACAATGAGCAGTTCTTC. Translated, it gives CASGFNGGTNNEQFF.